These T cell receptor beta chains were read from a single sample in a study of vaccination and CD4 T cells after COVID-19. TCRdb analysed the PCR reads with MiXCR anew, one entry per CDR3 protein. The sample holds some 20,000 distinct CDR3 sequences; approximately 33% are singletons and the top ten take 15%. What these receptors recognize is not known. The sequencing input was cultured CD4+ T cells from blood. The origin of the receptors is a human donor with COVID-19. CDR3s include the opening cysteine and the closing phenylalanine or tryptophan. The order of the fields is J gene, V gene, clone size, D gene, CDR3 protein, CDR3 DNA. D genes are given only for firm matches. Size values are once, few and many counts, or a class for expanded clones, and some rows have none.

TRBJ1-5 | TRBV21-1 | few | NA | CASSTPRQGEKFQPQHF | TGTGCCAGCAGCACCCCTAGACAGGGGGAAAAATTTCAGCCCCAGCATTTT
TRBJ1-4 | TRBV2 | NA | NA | CASQQGGATNEKLFF | TGTGCCAGCCAGCAGGGTGGCGCAACTAATGAAAAACTGTTTTTT
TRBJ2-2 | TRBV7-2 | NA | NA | CASSLAGRGARGTGELFF | TGTGCCAGCAGCTTAGCTGGACGGGGGGCTAGAGGCACCGGGGAGCTGTTTTTT
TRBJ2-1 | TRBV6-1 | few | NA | CASSLPPRAEQFF | TGTGCCAGCAGCCTCCCCCCTCGGGCCGAGCAGTTCTTC
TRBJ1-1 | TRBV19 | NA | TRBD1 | CASSPRTGRGSEAFF | TGTGCCAGTAGTCCAAGGACAGGGCGGGGGAGTGAAGCTTTCTTT
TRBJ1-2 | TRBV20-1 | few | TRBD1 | CSAGSWGGTGGIAYGYTF | TGCAGTGCTGGGAGTTGGGGGGGGACAGGGGGTATTGCCTATGGCTACACCTTC
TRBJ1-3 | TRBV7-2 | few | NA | CASSNQLRRGGNTIYF | TGTGCCAGCAGCAACCAACTCCGGCGAGGTGGAAACACCATATATTTT
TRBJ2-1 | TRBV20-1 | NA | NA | CSATTSNEQFF | TGCAGTGCGACCACAAGCAATGAGCAGTTCTTC
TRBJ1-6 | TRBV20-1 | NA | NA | CSAPPRGSSYNSPLHF | TGCAGTGCTCCCCCCCGGGGGTCCTCCTATAATTCACCCCTCCACTTT
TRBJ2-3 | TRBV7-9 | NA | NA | CASRGITDTRYF | TGTGCCAGCAGAGGAATCACAGATACGCGGTATTTT
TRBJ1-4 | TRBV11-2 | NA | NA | CASSSSGEKLFF | TGTGCCAGCAGCTCTAGCGGGGAAAAACTGTTTTTT
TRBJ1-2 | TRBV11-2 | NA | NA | CASSLAGTSSYGYTF | TGTGCCAGCAGCTTGGCCGGGACAAGCAGTTATGGCTACACCTTC
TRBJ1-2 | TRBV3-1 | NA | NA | CASSQAVGGGTYGYTF | TGTGCCAGCAGCCAAGCCGTGGGGGGCGGTACCTATGGCTACACCTTC
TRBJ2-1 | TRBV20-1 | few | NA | CSARELGREQFF | TGCAGTGCTAGAGAGCTAGGGCGCGAGCAGTTCTTC
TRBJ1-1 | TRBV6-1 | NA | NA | CASRERGWWTEAFF | TGTGCCAGCAGAGAGAGGGGGTGGTGGACTGAAGCTTTCTTT
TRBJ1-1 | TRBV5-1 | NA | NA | CASSLSLGQSNTEAFF | TGCGCCAGCAGCTTGAGTCTCGGGCAATCGAACACTGAAGCTTTCTTT
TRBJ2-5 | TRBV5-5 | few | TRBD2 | CASSGTSTQYF | TGTGCCAGCAGCGGGACTAGTACCCAGTACTTC
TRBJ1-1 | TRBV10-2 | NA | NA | CASRKVGGTEAFF | TGCGCCAGCCGAAAGGTGGGGGGGACTGAAGCTTTCTTT
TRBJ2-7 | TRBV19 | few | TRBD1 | CASSMDRGLYEQYF | TGTGCCAGTAGTATGGACAGGGGGCTGTACGAGCAGTACTTC
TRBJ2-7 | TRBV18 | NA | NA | CASSPTHIYEQYF | TGTGCCAGCTCACCGACCCACATCTACGAGCAGTACTTC
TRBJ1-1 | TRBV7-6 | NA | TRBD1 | CASSATGGQRNTEAFF | TGTGCCAGCAGCGCAACTGGGGGACAGCGGAACACTGAAGCTTTCTTT
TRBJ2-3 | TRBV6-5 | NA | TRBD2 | CASSYRRTSGGADTQYF | TGTGCCAGCAGTTACAGACGGACTAGCGGGGGGGCGGATACGCAGTATTTT
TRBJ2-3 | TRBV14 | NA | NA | CASSQEAGDSDTQYF | TGTGCCAGCAGCCAAGAGGCAGGGGATTCAGATACGCAGTATTTT
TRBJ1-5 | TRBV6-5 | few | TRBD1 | CASSSLEFGTGNQPQHF | TGTGCCAGCAGTTCCCTGGAGTTCGGGACAGGTAATCAGCCCCAGCATTTT
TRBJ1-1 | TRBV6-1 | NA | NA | CASSVRDPEAFF | TGTGCCAGCAGTGTCCGGGACCCTGAAGCTTTCTTT
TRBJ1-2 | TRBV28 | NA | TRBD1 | CASKGTGRNGYTF | TGTGCCAGCAAAGGGACAGGGAGGAATGGCTACACCTTC
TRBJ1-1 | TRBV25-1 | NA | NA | CASGKSDSRNTEAFF | TGTGCCAGCGGGAAATCAGACAGTCGGAACACTGAAGCTTTCTTT
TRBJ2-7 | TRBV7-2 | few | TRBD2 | CASSPDGGGRLEQYF | TGTGCCAGCAGCCCAGACGGGGGGGGGCGCCTCGAGCAGTACTTC
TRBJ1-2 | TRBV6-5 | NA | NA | CASSYRGDYTF | TGTGCCAGCAGTTACCGAGGGGACTACACCTTC
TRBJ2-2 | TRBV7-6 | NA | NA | CASSRTGTGNTGELFF | TGTGCCAGCAGCAGAACCGGGACCGGGAACACCGGGGAGCTGTTTTTT
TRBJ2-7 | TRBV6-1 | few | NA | CASSESGIPEQYF | TGTGCCAGCAGTGAATCGGGGATACCCGAGCAGTACTTC
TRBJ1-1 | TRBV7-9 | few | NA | CASSSDAAWNTEAFF | TGTGCCAGCAGCTCAGACGCGGCATGGAACACTGAAGCTTTCTTT
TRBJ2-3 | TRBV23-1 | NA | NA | CASSQPLAAETSTDTQYF | TGCGCCAGCAGTCAACCACTAGCAGCCGAGACTAGCACAGATACGCAGTATTTT
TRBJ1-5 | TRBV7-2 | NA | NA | CASSPDWGQPQHF | TGTGCCAGCAGCCCGGACTGGGGGCAGCCCCAGCATTTT
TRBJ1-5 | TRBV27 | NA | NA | CASSSGGAPSNQPQHF | TGTGCCAGCAGTTCTGGAGGGGCACCAAGCAATCAGCCCCAGCATTTT
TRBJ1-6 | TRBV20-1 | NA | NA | CSARDLTGVNSPLHF | TGCAGTGCTAGAGATCTCACCGGGGTTAATTCACCCCTCCACTTT
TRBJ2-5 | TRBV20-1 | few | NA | CSAHGWGGPSTETQYF | TGCAGTGCTCACGGCTGGGGGGGCCCTTCCACAGAGACCCAGTACTTC
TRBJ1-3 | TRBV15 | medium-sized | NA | CATSNGGVVGNTIYF | TGTGCCACCAGCAACGGGGGGGTCGTAGGAAACACCATATATTTT
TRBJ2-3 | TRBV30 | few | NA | CAWDQGLGRDTQYF | TGTGCCTGGGACCAGGGGTTGGGAAGAGATACGCAGTATTTT
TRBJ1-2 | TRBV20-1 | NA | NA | CSAPTAGRNYGYTF | TGCAGTGCTCCGACGGCGGGGCGGAACTATGGCTACACCTTC
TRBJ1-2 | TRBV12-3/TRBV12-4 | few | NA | CASSPRQEYDYGYTF | TGTGCCAGCAGCCCCCGACAGGAGTACGACTATGGCTACACCTTC
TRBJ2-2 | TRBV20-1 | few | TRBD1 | CSARDRRTGQNTGELFF | TGCAGTGCTAGAGATCGAAGGACAGGGCAGAACACCGGGGAGCTGTTTTTT
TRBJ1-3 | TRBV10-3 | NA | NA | CAISPGTSSSGNTIYF | TGTGCCATCAGCCCCGGGACATCGAGCTCTGGAAACACCATATATTTT
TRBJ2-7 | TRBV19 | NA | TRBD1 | CASTSRDRAHEQYF | TGTGCCAGTACATCCCGGGACAGGGCCCACGAGCAGTACTTC
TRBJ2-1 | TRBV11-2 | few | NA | CASSSLGGAYEQFF | TGTGCCAGCAGCTCCCTAGGGGGGGCCTATGAGCAGTTCTTC
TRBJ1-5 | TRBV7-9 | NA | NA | CASSASGAKGNQPQHF | TGTGCCAGCAGCGCATCCGGGGCCAAAGGCAATCAGCCCCAGCATTTT
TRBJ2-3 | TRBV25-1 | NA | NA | CASSGGARADTQYF | TGTGCCAGCAGTGGGGGGGCTAGGGCAGATACGCAGTATTTT
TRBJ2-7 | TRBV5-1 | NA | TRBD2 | CASSLWEGLADSSYEQYF | TGCGCCAGCAGCTTGTGGGAGGGACTAGCGGATAGCTCCTACGAGCAGTACTTC
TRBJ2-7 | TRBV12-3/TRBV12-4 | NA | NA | CASSSRRFSGTYEQYF | TGTGCCAGCAGTTCTCGCCGGTTTAGTGGGACCTACGAGCAGTACTTC
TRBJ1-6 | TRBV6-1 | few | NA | CASWRSSYNSPLHF | TGTGCCAGCTGGAGAAGCTCCTATAATTCACCCCTCCACTTT
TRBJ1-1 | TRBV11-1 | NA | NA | CASSLQGGQNTEAFF | TGTGCCAGCAGCTTACAGGGCGGACAGAACACTGAAGCTTTCTTT
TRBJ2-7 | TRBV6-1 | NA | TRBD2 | CASTQPGGVEQYF | TGTGCCAGCACCCAGCCCGGGGGGGTCGAGCAGTACTTC
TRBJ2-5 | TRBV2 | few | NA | CASSESVRGQETQYF | TGTGCCAGCAGTGAAAGTGTACGGGGGCAAGAGACCCAGTACTTC
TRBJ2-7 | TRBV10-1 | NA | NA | CASSDGGGIHYEQYF | TGCGCCAGCAGTGATGGGGGGGGCATCCACTACGAGCAGTACTTC
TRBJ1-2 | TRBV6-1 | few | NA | CASRGDYYGYTF | TGTGCCAGCCGAGGGGATTACTATGGCTACACCTTC
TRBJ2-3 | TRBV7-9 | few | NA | CASSSRSGQGTFADTQYF | TGTGCCAGCAGCTCCCGGTCCGGCCAGGGGACTTTCGCAGATACGCAGTATTTT
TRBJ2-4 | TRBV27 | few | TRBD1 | CASSFLSTGQGKNIQYF | TGTGCCAGCAGTTTCCTATCGACAGGGCAGGGCAAAAACATTCAGTACTTC
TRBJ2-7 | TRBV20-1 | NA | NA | CSATRDSGSYEQYF | TGCAGTGCTACCCGGGACTCTGGCTCCTACGAGCAGTACTTC